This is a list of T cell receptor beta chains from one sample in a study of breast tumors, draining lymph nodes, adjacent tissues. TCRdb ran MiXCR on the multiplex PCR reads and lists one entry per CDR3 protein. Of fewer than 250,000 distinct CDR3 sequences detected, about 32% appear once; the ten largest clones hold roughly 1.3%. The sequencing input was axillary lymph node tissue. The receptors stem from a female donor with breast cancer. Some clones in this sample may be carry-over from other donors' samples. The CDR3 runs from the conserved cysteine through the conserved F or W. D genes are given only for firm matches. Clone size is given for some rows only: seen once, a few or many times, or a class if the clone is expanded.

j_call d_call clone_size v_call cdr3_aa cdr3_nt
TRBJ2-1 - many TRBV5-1 CASSMQEGHNEQFF TGCGCCAGCAGTATGCAGGAGGGACACAATGAGCAGTTCTTC
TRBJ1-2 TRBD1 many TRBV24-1 CATRPIGQGGYGYTF TGTGCCACCAGGCCCATCGGACAGGGGGGCTATGGCTACACCTTC
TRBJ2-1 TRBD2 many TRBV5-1 CASGLAGGEQFF TGCGCCAGCGGACTAGCGGGAGGTGAGCAGTTCTTC
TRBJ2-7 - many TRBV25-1 CASVQAGRHEQYF TGTGCCAGCGTACAGGCAGGCCGGCACGAGCAGTACTTC
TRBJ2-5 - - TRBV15 CATSRGGRETQYF TGTGCCACCAGCAGAGGGGGCAGGGAGACCCAGTACTTC
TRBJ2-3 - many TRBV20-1 CSARGGSSTDTQYF TGCAGTGCTAGGGGTGGTTCTAGCACAGATACGCAGTATTTT
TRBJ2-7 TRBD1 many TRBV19 CASGQGWYEQYF TGTGCCTCGGGACAGGGTTGGTACGAGCAGTACTTC
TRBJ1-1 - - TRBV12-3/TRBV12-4 CASSLAGRLNTGAFF TGTGCCAGCAGTTTAGCTGGCAGGTTGAACACTGGAGCTTTCTTT
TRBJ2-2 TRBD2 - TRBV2 CASSPRPGTSGRGNTGELFF TGTGCCAGCTCGCCGAGACCGGGGACTAGCGGGAGGGGTAACACCGGGGAGCTGTTTTTT
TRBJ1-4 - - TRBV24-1 CATSERENEKLFF TGTGCCACCAGTGAGAGGGAGAATGAAAAACTGTTTTTT
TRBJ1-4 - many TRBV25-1 CASSQTREANEKLFF TGTGCCAGCAGTCAAACTAGGGAAGCGAATGAAAAACTGTTTTTT
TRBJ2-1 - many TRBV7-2 CASSLRGGVNEQFF TGTGCCAGCAGCCTCAGGGGGGGGGTCAATGAGCAGTTCTTC
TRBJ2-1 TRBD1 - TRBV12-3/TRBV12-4 CASRDPGQGYNEQFF TGTGCCAGCAGAGACCCGGGACAGGGATACAATGAGCAGTTCTTC
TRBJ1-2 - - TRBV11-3 CASSRGSHSGNTF TGTGCCAGCAGTCGGGGATCGCACTCTGGAAACACCTTC
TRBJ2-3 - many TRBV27 CASSLSPAATDTQYF TGTGCCAGCAGTTTATCCCCCGCGGCCACAGATACGCAGTATTTT
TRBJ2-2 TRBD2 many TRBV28 CASNLLAGGAGELFF TGTGCCAGCAACTTACTAGCGGGAGGGGCCGGGGAGCTGTTTTTT
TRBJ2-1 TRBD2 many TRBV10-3 CAISEGGLAYEQFF TGTGCCATCAGTGAAGGAGGACTAGCCTATGAGCAGTTCTTC
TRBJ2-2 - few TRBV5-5 CASSFTSTLAGELFF TGTGCCAGCAGCTTTACCTCTACCCTCGCCGGGGAGCTGTTTTTT
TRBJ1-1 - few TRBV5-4 CASGHSRGTEAFF TGTGCCAGCGGACACTCCCGAGGGACTGAAGCTTTCTTT
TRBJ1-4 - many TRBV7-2 CASSTYTATNEKLFF TGTGCCAGCAGCACGTACACCGCAACTAATGAAAAACTGTTTTTT
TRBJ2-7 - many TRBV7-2 CASSDRGGTTLLAQYEQYF TGTGCCAGCAGCGACAGGGGCGGGACTACCCTACTCGCACAATACGAGCAGTACTTC
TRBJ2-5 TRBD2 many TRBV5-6 CASSFLTSGRQRTQYF TGTGCCAGCAGCTTTCTGACTAGCGGGAGACAGAGGACCCAGTACTTC
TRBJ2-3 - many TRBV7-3 CASSAPGLDTQYF TGTGCCAGCAGCGCGCCGGGCCTAGATACGCAGTATTTT
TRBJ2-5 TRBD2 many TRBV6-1 CASTGLAGETQYF TGTGCCAGCACTGGACTAGCAGGGGAGACCCAGTACTTC
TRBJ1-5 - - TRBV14 CASSQGGPREGQTRSILAQHF -
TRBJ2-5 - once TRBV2 CASSAAGATQYF TGTGCCAGCAGTGCAGCGGGTGCAACCCAGTACTTC
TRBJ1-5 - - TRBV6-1 CASSDRDNRPQHF TGTGCCAGCAGCGACAGAGACAATCGGCCCCAGCATTTT
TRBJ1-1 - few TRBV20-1 CIPQGNTEAFF TGCATCCCGCAGGGGAACACTGAAGCTTTCTTT
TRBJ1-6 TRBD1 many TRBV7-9 CASSLGQGTTSPLHF TGTGCCAGCAGCTTGGGACAGGGGACCACTTCACCCCTCCACTTT
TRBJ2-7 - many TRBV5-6 CASSLLLTGDYEQYF TGTGCCAGCAGCTTGTTATTGACGGGAGATTACGAGCAGTACTTC
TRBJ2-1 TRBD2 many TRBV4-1 CASSLGTSGLSSYNEQFF TGCGCCAGCAGCCTCGGGACTAGCGGGCTCTCCTCCTACAATGAGCAGTTCTTC
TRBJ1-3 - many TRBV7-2 CASSFGGSSGNTIYF TGTGCCAGCAGCTTTGGCGGGAGCTCTGGAAACACCATATATTTT
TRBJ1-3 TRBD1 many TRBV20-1 CSATYRGENTIYF TGCAGTGCTACTTACAGGGGGGAAAACACCATATATTTT
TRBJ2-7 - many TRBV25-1 CASTATSQLSYEQYF TGTGCCAGCACGGCAACCTCCCAACTTTCCTACGAGCAGTACTTC
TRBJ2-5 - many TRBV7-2 CASSPERQGMETQHF TGTGCCAGCAGCCCAGAAAGGCAGGGGATGGAGACCCAGCACTTC
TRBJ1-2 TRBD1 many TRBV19 CASSPGQGVYGYTF TGTGCCAGTAGTCCCGGACAGGGTGTCTATGGCTACACCTTC
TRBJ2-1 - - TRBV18 CASSPLTRSQYNEQFF TGTGCCAGCTCACCCCTGACCCGTTCCCAATACAATGAGCAGTTCTTC
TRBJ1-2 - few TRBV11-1 CASSPPLGASGGYTF TGTGCCAGCAGCCCCCCGCTGGGGGCTTCGGGCGGCTACACCTTC
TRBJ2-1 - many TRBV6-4 CASSESGRNEQFF TGTGCCAGCAGTGAATCCGGGCGCAATGAGCAGTTCTTC
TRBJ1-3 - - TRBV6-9 CASRFDSGNTIYF TGTGCCAGCAGGTTCGACTCTGGAAACACCATATATTTT
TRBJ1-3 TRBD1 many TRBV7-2 CASSRRRDRVGNTIYF TGTGCCAGCAGCCGCCGCCGGGACAGGGTTGGAAACACCATATATTTT
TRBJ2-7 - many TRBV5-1 CASSLSAGTYEQYF TGCGCCAGCAGCTTGTCGGCAGGTACCTACGAGCAGTACTTC
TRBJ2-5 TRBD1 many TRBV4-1 CASSQPTGVGETQYF TGCGCCAGCAGCCAGCCCACAGGGGTTGGGGAGACCCAGTACTTC
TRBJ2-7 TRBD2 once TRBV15 CATSRTSTFYEQYF TGTGCCACCAGTCGGACTAGCACCTTCTACGAGCAGTACTTC
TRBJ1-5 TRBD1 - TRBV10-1 CASGTVHQPQHF TGCGCCAGTGGGACAGTCCATCAGCCCCAGCATTTT
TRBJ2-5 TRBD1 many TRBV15 CATSRMQGARRETQYF TGTGCCACCAGCAGAATGCAGGGGGCGCGACGTGAGACCCAGTACTTC